What follows are 21 T cell receptor beta chains derived from one specimen sequenced in a study of blood T cell repertoires in COVID-19. The method was immunoSEQ multiplex PCR; TCRdb's version includes in-frame clones alone and lacks a portion of them. This sample has some 160,000 clones, with about 83% found just once. Source material: peripheral blood. The receptors come from a woman over 75 with acute or convalescent COVID-19.

This clone came up a few times. The rearrangement links TRBV20-1 to TRBJ1-2; D is unclear. Germline lookup yields CDR1 DFQATT and CDR2 SNEGSKA (reference sequence). The CDR3 loop spans 11 amino acids. The V end lost 4 bases, the J end lost 6 bases, and 9 bases lay between the germline ends. CDR3 sequence (DNA): TGCAGTGCTACTAGAGAAAATGGCTACACCTTC. It specifies CSATRENGYTF.

V is TRBV6-1 and J is TRBJ2-7, with D unresolved. The CDR3 runs 15 residues. Germline lookup yields CDR1 MNHNS and CDR2 SASEGT. Trimming removed 2 bases from V and 9 bases from J, with 20 bases in between. CDR3 loop: CASSELNPTTSGQYF. The CDR3 DNA reads TGTGCCAGCAGTGAATTGAATCCCACGACTTCGGGGCAGTACTTC.

This clone has just one count. The rearrangement uses TRBV25-1 and TRBJ1-1; 9 nucleotides agree with TRBD1. V lost 5 bases to trimming and J lost 3 bases; unmatched junction nucleotides: 7. Germline lookup yields CDR1 MGHDK and CDR2 SYGVNS. This CDR3 region has 15 residues. For the CDR3, the DNA is TGTGCCAGCAGTCCACAGGGGGCCGGGTACACTGAAGCTTTCTTT. Translated: CASSPQGAGYTEAFF.

The gene calls are TRBV9 and TRBJ2-5; D is perhaps TRBD1 (5 bases). Germline V lookup: CDR1 SGDLS, CDR2 YYNGEE. The ends were cut back, 4 bases at V and 10 bases at J, with 26 bases in the middle. The CDR3 contains 16 residues. The CDR3 loop reads CASSPSLVGQTRHQYF. In DNA, the CDR3 is TGTGCCAGCAGCCCTTCTCTGGTGGGGCAAACCCGGCACCAGTACTTC.

DNA for the CDR3: TGCGCCAGCAGCCTAACCGGGACAGGGGGCGGTCGGGATGAGCAGTTCTTC. Translated, it gives CASSLTGTGGGRDEQFF. The V and J genes are TRBV5-1 and TRBJ2-1, with 12 bases matching TRBD1. Germline loops: CDR1 SGHRS, CDR2 YFSETQ. CDR3 length: 17 amino acids. The V segment lost 4 bases and the J segment 8 bases; nucleotides outside the gene matches: 13.

The rearrangement uses TRBV11-2 and TRBJ2-5, with D maybe TRBD1 (6 bases). The germline V gene has CDR1 SGHAT and CDR2 FQNNGV. The CDR3 has 14 amino acids. V was cut by 4 bases and J by 7 bases, with 16 bases left in between. CDR3 coding DNA: TGTGCCAGCAGCTCAAACACAGGGAAGGTGACCCAGTACTTC. This gives the protein CASSSNTGKVTQYF. Using reference TRBV11-2 and TRBJ2-5 for the parts outside the CDR3, the full variable domain is EAGVAQSPRYKIIEKRQSVAFWCNPISGHATLYWYQQILGQGPKLLIQFQNNGVVDDSQLPKDRFSAERLKGVDSTLKIQPAKLEDSAVYLCASSSNTGKVTQYFGPGTRLLVL.

The V gene is TRBV28, the J gene TRBJ2-5; TRBD2 matches at 8 bases. The CDR3 sequence is 15 residues long. Germline V CDR1 and CDR2: MDHEN, SYDVKM. The J segment lost 8 bases and the V segment lost 6 bases, leaving 14 bases of the junction unmatched. CDR3 bases: TGTGCCAGCAGGGTCAGAACTAGCGGCCGGGGAACCCAGTACTTC. Translated: CASRVRTSGRGTQYF.

The chain is built from TRBV28 and TRBJ2-7; 14 bases match TRBD2. The CDR3 length is 18 residues. V dropped 3 bases and J dropped 5; count of bases not matched to a gene: 12. Germline CDR1 and CDR2: MDHEN and SYDVKM. CDR3 sequence (DNA): TGTGCCAGCAGTTTCTCCGCCGGGACTAGCGGGAGTGTCGACGAGCAGTACTTC. It encodes CASSFSAGTSGSVDEQYF.

The chain has TRBV7-9 and TRBJ1-4; 9 bases fit TRBD1. The length of the CDR3 is 15 residues. The germline CDR1 and CDR2 sequences are SEHNR and FQNEAQ (reference sequence). Germline trimming cut 4 bases from V and 6 bases from J; bases unmatched to any gene: 6. CDR3 DNA sequence: TGTGCCAGCAGCTCCCGGGACAGGGCGGATGAAAAACTGTTTTTT. Residues: CASSSRDRADEKLFF.

There are a few counts of this clone. The chain recombines TRBV7-8 with TRBJ2-7; tentative D call: TRBD1 (5 bases). Germline V gives CDR1 SGHVS, CDR2 FQNEAQ. Trimming took off 8 bases at V and 1 base at J, with 18 bases between the two ends. This CDR3 is 15 amino acids long. The CDR3 loop is CASRAWGIESYEQYF. The DNA for the CDR3 is TGTGCCAGCCGTGCGTGGGGCATTGAATCCTACGAGCAGTACTTC.

The CDR3 loop reads CASSPLGGRETQYF. As DNA, the CDR3 is TGTGCCAGCAGCCCGCTTGGGGGCAGGGAGACCCAGTACTTC. This rearrangement joins TRBV5-4 to TRBJ2-5; TRBD1 is a possible D gene (6 bases). V was shortened by 4 bases and J by 5 bases, with 15 bases between the two germline ends. Germline loops: CDR1 SGHNT, CDR2 YYREEE (reference sequence). The CDR3 has 14 residues.

With regard to this clone: Other DNA sequences in this specimen translate into the identical CDR3. The J gene is TRBJ2-5, the V gene TRBV30, with D possibly TRBD1 on 6 matching bases. The CDR3 has 13 residues. Germline V gives CDR1 GTSNPN, CDR2 SVGIG (reference sequence). Trimming cost V 0 bases and J 5 bases, with 10 bases left between them. CDR3 sequence (DNA): TGTGCCTGGAGTGTGCAGGGGCCCGAGACCCAGTACTTC. Residues: CAWSVQGPETQYF.

This rearrangement joins TRBV11-3 to TRBJ2-3; 9 positions agree with TRBD2. Losses at the gene ends were 5 bases for V and 4 bases for J; bases not matched to a gene: 7. Germline V lookup: CDR1 SGHNT, CDR2 YENEEA. The CDR3 is 15 amino acids. The CDR3 DNA follows: TGTGCCAGCAGCCTCGGACTAGCGAGCGCAGATACGCAGTATTTT. This translates into CASSLGLASADTQYF.

V is TRBV18 and J is TRBJ1-4, with D perhaps matching TRBD1 (5 bases). The CDR3 is 15 amino acids. Germline CDR1 is KGHSH and CDR2 is LQKENI. The V and J ends lost 3 bases and 4 bases respectively, with 12 bases between them. The CDR3 nucleotides read TGTGCCAGCTCACCTTTGCGGGGCCTTAATGAAAAACTGTTTTTT. Its translation is CASSPLRGLNEKLFF. The full variable domain, in which reference TRBV18 and TRBJ1-4 provide the parts outside the CDR3, is NAGVMQNPRHLVRRRGQEARLRCSPMKGHSHVYWYRQLPEEGLKFMVYLQKENIIDESGMPKERFSAEFPKEGPSILRIQQVVRGDSAAYFCASSPLRGLNEKLFFGSGTQLSVL.

CDR3 DNA sequence: TGCGCCAGCAGCTTGGGAGGAATATCCGCTAACACAGATACGCAGTATTTT. Translation gives CASSLGGISANTDTQYF. The V gene is TRBV5-1, the J gene TRBJ2-3; no clear D. This CDR3 is 17 amino acids long. The germline CDR1 and CDR2 sequences are SGHRS and YFSETQ. The V and J ends lost 0 bases and 2 bases respectively, with 16 bases between them.

The sample holds a few counts of this clone. In nucleotides, the CDR3 is TGCGCCAGCAGCCAAGACCCTAGCGGGGGAGTTCGCGGGGAGCTGTTTTTT. Translated: CASSQDPSGGVRGELFF. The J gene is TRBJ2-2, the V gene TRBV4-3, with 10 bases that match TRBD2. V gave up 0 bases and J gave up 7 bases; unmatched junction bases: 8. CDR3 length: 17 amino acids. The germline CDR1 and CDR2 sequences are LGHNA and YSLEER.

This chain links TRBV7-2 with TRBJ1-2; D not certain. Trimming left V 5 bases short and J 5 bases short, with 12 bases between. CDR1 is SGHTA and CDR2 is FQGNSA in the germline V gene. This CDR3 contains 13 residues. The CDR3 is CASSQRRGYGYTF. The DNA of the CDR3 is TGTGCCAGCAGCCAAAGACGGGGTTATGGCTACACCTTC.

The chain carries TRBV6-5 and TRBJ1-3; D is unclear. Germline CDR1 and CDR2: MNHEY and SVGAGI. V was clipped by 6 bases and J by 0 bases, with 6 bases between them. CDR3 length: 13 residues. The CDR3 spells CASRESSGNTIYF. The CDR3 coding sequence is TGTGCCAGCAGGGAGAGCTCTGGAAACACCATATATTTT.

The CDR3 here is CASTSGSYGETQYF. CDR3 DNA: TGCGCCAGTACTAGCGGGAGTTATGGCGAGACCCAGTACTTC. The chain joins TRBV5-1 to TRBJ2-5, with 11 bases lining up with TRBD2. V gave up 8 bases and J gave up 5 bases; unmatched junction bases: 8. Looked up from germline, CDR1 is SGHRS and CDR2 is YFSETQ. The CDR3 has 14 amino acids.

The chain combines TRBV4-2 with TRBJ2-1; the match to TRBD2 covers 7 bases. CDR1 is LGHNA, CDR2 YNFKEQ, per germline. This CDR3 has 15 amino acids. After removal of 0 bases from V and 5 bases from J, the junction contained 4 bases not matched to a gene. The CDR3 is CASSQDPAGHNEQFF. CDR3 nucleotide sequence: TGTGCCAGCAGCCAAGATCCAGCGGGGCACAATGAGCAGTTCTTC.

The rearrangement joins TRBV2 to TRBJ2-7; D possibly corresponds to TRBD2 (5 bases). Germline V CDR1 and CDR2: SNHLY, FYNNEI. V lost 3 bases to trimming and J lost 2 bases, with 11 bases between them. The CDR3 covers 14 residues. DNA of the CDR3: TGTGCCAGCAGTGATTACGGGGATACCTACGAGCAGTACTTC. It specifies CASSDYGDTYEQYF.